Given below is one TCR beta chain in context. The data derive from a study of T cells expressing NK-cell markers. Background on the study: According to the study, TCR beta repertoires originated from sorted CD3+CD56+NKG2C+, CD3+CD56+NKG2C- and CD3+CD56-NKG2C+ T cells.

TCR beta cDNA was generated via 5'RACE template switching incorporating UMIs. TCRdb reworked the 5' RACE reads into one entry per CDR3 protein, no DNA. The table lists a few hundred thousand distinct CDR3 sequences. Sequencing used blood T cells: a sorted CD56 or NKG2C T cell subset, CD4+ or CD8+ T cells, or bulk PBMC T cells (not recorded which). The receptor was isolated from a man younger than 35 in good health.

This CDR3 reads CASSLAALAPNTQYF. The V gene is TRBV7-6, the J gene TRBJ2-3. Germline CDR1 SGHVS, CDR2 FNYEAQ. CDR3 length: 15 residues.